A single sample is the source of the 8 T cell receptor beta chains below, sequenced in a study of shared clonotypes between healthy human individuals. The assay was immunoSEQ multiplex PCR, and TCRdb's table has in-frame clones only and misses some. The table shows approximately 530,000 clones, with approximately 95% occurring only once. Source material: naive CD4+ T cells sorted from blood. Subset specified: CD45RA+ positively selected. The source of these receptors is a woman aged 25 to 39 in good health.

This rearrangement joins TRBV6-1 to TRBJ2-7; TRBD1 agrees at 8 bases. The germline V gene encodes CDR1 MNHNS and CDR2 SASEGT. This CDR3 comprises 15 residues. Trimming at V came to 9 bases and at J to 0 bases, leaving 10 bases not matched to a gene. The CDR3 DNA follows: TGTGCCAGTGGTGGGTGGACAGGGTCCTCCTACGAGCAGTACTTC. It specifies CASGGWTGSSYEQYF.

This clone was recorded only once. The chain has TRBV11-2 and TRBJ2-5; TRBD2 matches at 12 bases. V shed 1 base and J 5 bases; nucleotides not matched to a gene: 2. The CDR3 has 15 residues. Germline V gives CDR1 SGHAT, CDR2 FQNNGV. The DNA of the CDR3 is TGTGCCAGCAGCTTAGCCCTAGCGGGGGGGGAGACCCAGTACTTC. As protein: CASSLALAGGETQYF. The variable domain in full, completed from reference TRBV11-2 and TRBJ2-5, reads EAGVAQSPRYKIIEKRQSVAFWCNPISGHATLYWYQQILGQGPKLLIQFQNNGVVDDSQLPKDRFSAERLKGVDSTLKIQPAKLEDSAVYLCASSLALAGGETQYFGPGTRLLVL.

The V call is TRBV19, the J call TRBJ2-6; no firm D call. Per the germline V gene, CDR1 is LNHDA and CDR2 is SQIVND (reference sequence). The V end was cut by 5 bases, the J end by 0 bases, with 17 bases between. This CDR3 is 18 amino acids long. CDR3 loop: CASSPARRALSGANVLTF. DNA of the CDR3: TGTGCCAGTAGTCCGGCCAGGAGAGCTCTCTCTGGGGCCAACGTCCTGACTTTC.

The genes are TRBV18 and TRBJ1-2, with 7 nucleotides matching TRBD1. Trimming cost V 0 bases and J 0 bases; bases outside gene matches: 7. Germline-derived CDR1 and CDR2 are KGHSH and LQKENI. This CDR3 has 17 residues. This chain's CDR3 is CASSPPAGGVANYGYTF. The CDR3 region has the DNA TGTGCCAGCTCACCACCGGCAGGGGGGGTAGCTAACTATGGCTACACCTTC.

Note on this clone: Other DNA sequences within the sample encode an identical CDR3. The rearrangement uses TRBV28 and TRBJ1-1; D is undetermined. This CDR3 comprises 14 residues. Per the germline V gene, CDR1 is MDHEN and CDR2 is SYDVKM. Deletions cut 3 bases from V and 2 bases from J, with 10 bases between. DNA of the CDR3: TGTGCCAGCAGTTTGGGTAGGAAAAACACTGAAGCTTTCTTT. This gives the protein CASSLGRKNTEAFF. The whole variable domain, filled in from reference TRBV28 and TRBJ1-1, reads DVKVTQSSRYLVKRTGEKVFLECVQDMDHENMFWYRQDPGLGLRLIYFSYDVKMKEKGDIPEGYSVSREKKERFSLILESASTNQTSMYLCASSLGRKNTEAFFGQGTRLTVV.

The chain couples TRBV9 to TRBJ1-2; TRBD1 aligns across 8 bases. Unmatched junction bases numbered 1, after V lost 3 bases and J lost 3 bases. CDR3 length: 13 residues. The germline gives CDR1 SGDLS, CDR2 YYNGEE. CDR3 protein: CASSGQGYYGYTF. Written as DNA, the CDR3 is TGTGCCAGCAGCGGACAGGGGTACTATGGCTACACCTTC.

This clone was counted between two and nine times. The chain employs TRBV25-1 and TRBJ1-2, with D unresolved. Trimming stripped 1 base from V and 2 bases from J, with 11 bases between. From germline, CDR1 is MGHDK and CDR2 SYGVNS. The CDR3 is 15 amino acids. The CDR3 DNA reads TGTGCCAGCAGTGAATTCGACCGTCCCAACTATGGCTACACCTTC. Translating gives CASSEFDRPNYGYTF.

The chain joins TRBV6-4 to TRBJ2-7; D possibly corresponds to TRBD1 (5 bases). Germline V gene lookup returns CDR1 MRHNA and CDR2 SNTAGT. This CDR3 spans 14 amino acids. V gave up 7 bases and J gave up 0 bases, with 13 bases separating them. The CDR3 region has the DNA TGTGCCAGCAAAGGGGCCTGGAGCTCCTACGAGCAGTACTTC. It specifies CASKGAWSSYEQYF.